The sequence of this T cell receptor (beta chain) was determined in a study of blood T cell repertoires in COVID-19. For the study at large: Samples taken during acute and convalescent COVID-19 were collected in the United States, Italy and Spain. Nucleic acid was either cDNA or gDNA, and it came from T cells, B-cell-depleted T cells, or PBMCs.

This CDR3 is built from 14 residues. Between the trimmed V and J ends, which lost 6 bases and 1 base, there was a span of 13 bases. CDR1 and CDR2 from the germline V gene are ENHRY and SYGVKD. How the authors handled the data: Using reference gene primer amplification, nucleated cell counts were estimated. The assay was immunoSEQ multiplex PCR, and TCRdb's table has in-frame clones only and misses some. Clonal size and the V and J genes are those of that table, whereas D and trimming came from the DNA. The sample lists approximately 150,000 clones, roughly 86% occurring once. The receptor was isolated from a human donor with acute or convalescent COVID-19. The donor label of this sample is uncertain. Specimen: peripheral blood. The rearrangement links TRBV10-3 to TRBJ2-7; tentative D call: TRBD1 (6 bases). The CDR3 sequence is CAISDGQPSYEQYF. The CDR3 bases are TGTGCCATCAGCGACGGACAGCCTTCCTACGAGCAGTACTTC.